These 26 T cell receptor beta chains share one sample of origin, sequenced in a study of OX40 agonist ivuxolimab in advanced cancers. The table came from immunoSEQ multiplex PCR; TCRdb's copy has only in-frame clones and leaves some out. In the table there are roughly 49,000 clones, about 88% of which are singletons. The sample consisted of CD4+ or CD8+ T cells sorted from blood, taken in a trial of the OX40 agonist ivuxolimab. The receptors stem from an adult with an advanced solid tumor such as melanoma, head and neck, liver or kidney cancer.

V is TRBV28 and J is TRBJ2-6, with D perhaps matching TRBD1 (5 bases). The germline V and J ends were trimmed by 5 bases and 1 base, with 12 bases remaining between them. CDR1 and CDR2 from the germline V gene are MDHEN and SYDVKM. This CDR3 is 16 amino acids long. CDR3 sequence: CASSDSKPSGANVLTF. The CDR3 nucleotides are TGTGCCAGCAGTGACAGCAAGCCTTCTGGGGCCAACGTCCTGACTTTC.

J is TRBJ2-3 and V is TRBV6-5; 7 nucleotides align to TRBD1. The germline V gene has CDR1 MNHEY and CDR2 SVGAGI. The CDR3 has 15 amino acids. With 6 bases clipped from V and 1 base from J, the junction kept 7 bases outside the gene matches. CDR3 in DNA: TGTGCCAGCAGACCCCGGGACAGAGGCACAGATACGCAGTATTTT. Residues: CASRPRDRGTDTQYF.

The genes are TRBV6-1 and TRBJ1-2; D is unresolved. CDR3 length: 12 amino acids. Germline lookup yields CDR1 MNHNS and CDR2 SASEGT. V lost 6 bases, J lost 4 bases, and 9 bases lay in between. CDR3 sequence reads: CASSQQLYGYTF. The CDR3 coding sequence is TGTGCCAGCAGCCAACAGCTCTATGGCTACACCTTC.

The genes are TRBV10-1 and TRBJ2-5, with D possibly TRBD2 on 6 matching bases. CDR3 size: 16 residues. Looked up from germline, CDR1 is WNHNN and CDR2 is SYGVQD (reference sequence). The V and J ends lost 4 bases and 5 bases respectively, with 20 bases between them. CDR3: CASSVETGLWCETQYF. The DNA for the CDR3 is TGCGCCAGCAGTGTCGAAACGGGACTCTGGTGCGAGACCCAGTACTTC.

This clone appeared once. The gene calls are TRBV7-9 and TRBJ1-3; no reliable D call. There are 16 residues in the CDR3. Trimming cost V 1 base and J 0 bases, with 10 bases left between them. The germline CDR1 and CDR2 sequences are SEHNR and FQNEAQ (reference sequence). As DNA, the CDR3 is TGTGCCAGCAGCTTAGATTTGGGAGTCTCTGGAAACACCATATATTTT. It codes for CASSLDLGVSGNTIYF.

This sequence joins TRBV5-4 and TRBJ2-1; D uncertain. The CDR3 runs to 13 residues. Germline lookup yields CDR1 SGHNT and CDR2 YYREEE (reference sequence). Trimming took 0 bases from V and 11 from J, leaving 12 bases between them. DNA of the CDR3: TGTGCCAGCAGCTTGGAATCGCCGACAAAGCAGTTCTTC. It codes for CASSLESPTKQFF.

The V call is TRBV25-1, the J call TRBJ1-6, with a tentative D call TRBD1 (5 bases). Germline CDR1 MGHDK, CDR2 SYGVNS. This CDR3 spans 15 amino acids. The V gene lost 6 bases and the J gene lost 5 bases, with 14 bases spanning the gap. This chain's CDR3 is CASRRGSRNNSPLHF. CDR3 sequence (DNA): TGTGCCAGCAGGCGGGGGAGCAGAAATAATTCACCCCTCCACTTT.

In nucleotides, the CDR3 is TGTGCCAGCAGCCCGGGACAGGCACCCTCTAATGAAAAACTGTTTTTT. It yields the protein CASSPGQAPSNEKLFF. The chain has TRBV11-2 and TRBJ1-4; 8 bases agree with TRBD1. Germline loops: CDR1 SGHAT, CDR2 FQNNGV. The junction had 8 bases not matched to a gene; V was cut back by 5 bases and J by 3 bases. The CDR3 covers 16 residues.

This clone was seen a single time. V and J are TRBV6-1 and TRBJ2-5; possibly TRBD2 for D (6 bases). Trimming stripped 7 bases from V and 7 bases from J, with 22 bases between. The CDR3 has 15 amino acids. Germline values: CDR1 MNHNS, CDR2 SASEGT. As DNA, the CDR3 is TGTGCCAGCATCCTAGGTTGGGGAGGCAGCGGGACCCAGTACTTC. Its translation is CASILGWGGSGTQYF.

The chain is built from TRBV5-4 and TRBJ2-2, with D tentatively TRBD1 or TRBD2 (5 bases each). There are 14 residues in the CDR3. With 4 bases removed from V and 6 bases from J, the gap between germline ends came to 13 bases. Looked up from germline, CDR1 is SGHNT and CDR2 is YYREEE (reference sequence). CDR3 sequence: CASSPGGGAGELFF. DNA for the CDR3: TGTGCCAGCAGCCCTGGTGGGGGAGCCGGGGAGCTGTTTTTT.

V and J are TRBV5-6 and TRBJ2-1; D uncertain. CDR1 and CDR2 (germline): SGHDT, YYEEEE. The CDR3 has 16 amino acids. V was trimmed by 4 bases and J by 2 bases, leaving 16 bases between them. The CDR3 DNA reads TGTGCCAGCAGCCTTATCAACAATCCAACCTACAATGAGCAGTTCTTC. Residues: CASSLINNPTYNEQFF.

The chain combines TRBV18 with TRBJ1-3; D is undetermined. Trimming removed 2 bases at V and 0 bases at J, with 14 bases between. Germline V lookup: CDR1 KGHSH, CDR2 LQKENI. This CDR3 comprises 17 residues. The CDR3 loop is CASSPVPASGSGNTIYF. In DNA form, the CDR3 reads TGTGCCAGCTCACCAGTACCGGCTTCCGGCTCTGGAAACACCATATATTTT.

The chain links TRBV27 to TRBJ2-5, with D unclear. TRBJ2-7 explains the end of the DNA better; the J call may be wrong. The CDR3 runs 14 residues. Germline loops: CDR1 MNHEY, CDR2 SMNVEV (reference sequence). The CDR3 spells CASSLSYVSYEQYF. The CDR3, as DNA: TGTGCCAGCAGTTTATCGTACGTTTCCTACGAGCAGTACTTC.

The rearrangement links TRBV15 to TRBJ1-1, with D possibly matching TRBD1 (5 bases). The CDR3 consists of 15 residues. Germline V CDR1 and CDR2: LNHNV, YYDKDF (reference sequence). V was pared by 5 bases and J by 1 base, with 14 bases between. The CDR3 is CATSPSIDRNTEAFF. CDR3 bases: TGTGCCACCAGCCCATCTATTGACAGGAACACTGAAGCTTTCTTT.

J is TRBJ2-7 and V is TRBV30, with 13 bases aligning to TRBD2. Germline V gives CDR1 GTSNPN, CDR2 SVGIG (reference sequence). With V trimmed by 2 bases and J by 0 bases, 13 bases remained unmatched. CDR3 length: 19 residues. CDR3 amino acids: CAWSYSRTSGGFFSYEQYF. Here the CDR3 DNA reads TGTGCCTGGAGTTATTCCCGGACTAGCGGGGGCTTCTTCTCCTACGAGCAGTACTTC.

This clone was seen only once. V usage is TRBV6-1 and J usage is TRBJ1-4, with 8 bases identical to TRBD1. Trimming removed 4 bases from V and 8 bases from J; junction bases left unmatched: 3. The CDR3 runs to 13 residues. Germline V CDR1 and CDR2: MNHNS, SASEGT. CDR3 sequence: CASSVRDREKLFF. CDR3 in DNA: TGTGCCAGCAGTGTCCGGGACAGGGAAAAACTGTTTTTT.

The genes are TRBV7-8 and TRBJ2-6; 8 nucleotides agree with TRBD2. V dropped 1 base and J dropped 0; count of bases not matched to a gene: 8. Germline loops: CDR1 SGHVS, CDR2 FQNEAQ. CDR3 length: 19 residues. The CDR3, as DNA: TGTGCCAGCAGCTTAGATCTGGCGGGGGGTATCTCTGGGGCCAACGTCCTGACTTTC. Protein: CASSLDLAGGISGANVLTF.

V is TRBV7-9 and J is TRBJ2-5; D ambiguous. The CDR3 is made up of 11 amino acids. V was trimmed by 5 bases and J by 5 bases, leaving 6 bases between them. Germline V gene lookup returns CDR1 SEHNR and CDR2 FQNEAQ (reference sequence). The CDR3 region is CASSQRETQYF. DNA for the CDR3: TGTGCCAGCAGCCAAAGGGAGACCCAGTACTTC.

CDR3 nucleotide sequence: TGTGCCAGCAGCAATACAGGGGCTGGGGCCAACGTCCTGACTTTC. Protein sequence: CASSNTGAGANVLTF. This rearrangement joins TRBV7-9 to TRBJ2-6; 7 bases fit TRBD1. Per the germline V gene, CDR1 is SEHNR and CDR2 is FQNEAQ (reference sequence). The CDR3 covers 15 residues. Trimming took 5 bases from V and 2 from J; bases not matched to a gene: 3.

The genes are TRBV19 and TRBJ2-7, with 8 positions matching TRBD1. The ends lost 3 bases at V and 3 bases at J; junction bases unmatched: 7. In germline, CDR1 is LNHDA, CDR2 SQIVND (reference sequence). This CDR3 has 15 residues. CDR3 amino acids: CASSISGQGFYEQYF. The CDR3, as DNA: TGTGCCAGTAGTATCTCCGGACAGGGATTCTACGAGCAGTACTTC.

V usage is TRBV7-6 and J usage is TRBJ2-5; 11 nucleotides agree with TRBD1. The J call is in doubt because the DNA end fits TRBJ2-7 better. Germline CDR1 SGHVS, CDR2 FNYEAQ. The CDR3 is made up of 17 amino acids. The CDR3 is CASSLGQGVPIDYEQYF. The CDR3, as DNA: TGTGCCAGCAGCTTGGGACAGGGGGTCCCTATTGACTACGAGCAGTACTTC.

The rearrangement joins TRBV11-3 to TRBJ2-5; TRBD2 agrees at 8 bases. The CDR3 extends over 14 amino acids. Germline values: CDR1 SGHNT, CDR2 YENEEA. V lost 6 bases and J lost 1; bases outside the gene matches: 4. The DNA for the CDR3 is TGTGCCAGCAGTCGCAGCGGGAGCCAAGAGACCCAGTACTTC. Translation gives CASSRSGSQETQYF. The variable domain in full, completed from reference TRBV11-3 and TRBJ2-5, reads EAGVVQSPRYKIIEKKQPVAFWCNPISGHNTLYWYLQNLGQGPELLIRYENEEAVDDSQLPKDRFSAERLKGVDSTLKIQPAELGDSAVYLCASSRSGSQETQYFGPGTRLLVL.

The J gene is TRBJ2-3, the V gene TRBV28; 8 bases are a match to TRBD2. Germline values: CDR1 MDHEN, CDR2 SYDVKM. The CDR3 totals 14 residues. V shed 3 bases and J 6 bases; nucleotides not matched to a gene: 5. CDR3: CASSFPGGVDTQYF. The DNA of the CDR3 is TGTGCCAGCAGTTTCCCCGGGGGGGTGGATACGCAGTATTTT.

The chain employs TRBV28 and TRBJ1-1; D not resolved. The CDR3 covers 13 residues. Germline V gene data show CDR1 as MDHEN and CDR2 as SYDVKM. The V and J ends lost 3 bases and 0 bases respectively, with 5 bases between them. CDR3 sequence: CASSFVVNTEAFF. CDR3 DNA sequence: TGTGCCAGCAGTTTTGTGGTGAACACTGAAGCTTTCTTT. The complete variable domain, with remaining parts taken from reference TRBV28 and TRBJ1-1, reads DVKVTQSSRYLVKRTGEKVFLECVQDMDHENMFWYRQDPGLGLRLIYFSYDVKMKEKGDIPEGYSVSREKKERFSLILESASTNQTSMYLCASSFVVNTEAFFGQGTRLTVV.

The chain is built from TRBV10-2 and TRBJ2-3; 9 bases match TRBD2. The V gene end was trimmed by 5 bases and the J gene end by 2 bases; junction bases not matched to a gene: 2. The germline V gene encodes CDR1 WSHSY and CDR2 SAAADI. The CDR3 length is 14 residues. Here the CDR3 reads CASSKRGDTDTQYF. CDR3 nucleotide sequence: TGCGCCAGCAGTAAGCGGGGGGACACAGATACGCAGTATTTT.

This clone was recorded once. V usage is TRBV19 and J usage is TRBJ2-2, with unresolved D. The CDR3 totals 13 residues. Trimming shortened V by 7 bases and J by 2 bases, and 8 bases separated the two germline ends. The germline V gene has CDR1 LNHDA and CDR2 SQIVND (reference sequence). CDR3: CASTPGNTGELFF. DNA of the CDR3: TGTGCCAGTACTCCGGGCAACACCGGGGAGCTGTTTTTT.